Below, 28 T cell receptor beta chains from the same sample are listed, as sequenced in a study of vaccination and CD4 T cells after COVID-19. The treatment here: approximately 11-day PBMC culture with coronavirus spike peptide pools or control peptides (ViraFEST assay). No cognate antigen is known for these TCRs. Cultured CD4+ T cells had their DNA profiled by the Oncomine TCR Beta short-read assay. TCRdb fed the PCR reads into MiXCR, producing one record per CDR3 protein. Counted here are 20,000 or so distinct CDR3 sequences, roughly 29% occurring once; the ten biggest clones make up roughly a tenth. Material for sequencing was cultured CD4+ T cells from blood. The receptors here all came from a human donor with COVID-19.

The genes are TRBV6-5 and TRBJ1-2; D ambiguous. Germline V gene data show CDR1 as MNHEY and CDR2 as SVGAGI. This CDR3 region has 13 residues. The ends were cut back, 4 bases at V and 0 bases at J, with 6 bases in the middle. CDR3 DNA sequence: TGTGCCAGCAGTTCCTACCCTAACTATGGCTACACCTTC. This translates into CASSSYPNYGYTF.

V usage is TRBV7-3 and J usage is TRBJ2-3; 9 bases match TRBD2. CDR3 size: 18 residues. After removal of 5 bases from V and 3 bases from J, the junction contained 15 bases not matched to a gene. Per germline, CDR1 SGHTA and CDR2 FQGTGA. The CDR3 region is CASSASSGRGGGTDTQYF. CDR3 bases: TGTGCCAGCAGCGCTTCTAGCGGCCGCGGGGGGGGGACAGATACGCAGTATTTT.

This clonotype was recorded a few times. Germline and junction disagree at one end, which may indicate a read error. The genes are TRBV12-3 or TRBV12-4 and TRBJ2-7; tentatively, D is TRBD1 (6 bases). The CDR3 has 11 residues. DNA of the CDR3: TGTGCCAGCAGTACGTTGGGACATCAAGACTTC. This translates into CASSTLGHQDF.

V is TRBV6-1 and J is TRBJ2-4, with TRBD1 as a possible D gene (6 bases). V lost 6 bases and J lost 0, with 15 bases in between. The CDR3 is made up of 16 amino acids. The germline V gene encodes CDR1 MNHNS and CDR2 SASEGT. The CDR3 nucleotides are TGTGCCAGCAGCCCCGGACAGCTCCTAGCCAAAAACATTCAGTACTTC. It is translated as CASSPGQLLAKNIQYF.

The table lists this clonotype with a few counts. This CDR3 is CASRRGSGTRGNQPQHF. CDR3 DNA: TGTGCCAGCAGAAGGGGCAGCGGGACGAGGGGCAATCAGCCCCAGCATTTT. This chain links TRBV6-1 with TRBJ1-5, with a weak D call TRBD1 (5 bases). CDR1 is MNHNS and CDR2 is SASEGT in the germline V gene. Trimming took off 6 bases at V and 2 bases at J, with 20 bases between the two ends. The CDR3 extends over 17 amino acids.

This clonotype was seen a few times. This chain joins TRBV5-5 and TRBJ2-3; tentative D call: TRBD1 (6 bases). The CDR3 is 15 residues long. Per the germline V gene, CDR1 is SGHKS and CDR2 is YYEKEE (reference sequence). V dropped 0 bases and J dropped 3 bases, with 11 bases sitting between them. Here the CDR3 reads CASSLEGQRTDTQYF. DNA of the CDR3: TGTGCCAGCAGCTTGGAGGGACAAAGGACAGATACGCAGTATTTT.

The rearrangement links TRBV5-1 to TRBJ2-7; TRBD2 agrees at 10 bases. CDR1 and CDR2 (germline): SGHRS, YFSETQ. This CDR3 region has 17 residues. V shed 4 bases, J shed 4 bases, and the junction held 14 bases outside the gene matches. CDR3 sequence (DNA): TGCGCCAGCAGCCCCATAGCGGGGGGACTCGCTAAATACGAGCAGTACTTC. It specifies CASSPIAGGLAKYEQYF.

The chain links TRBV2 to TRBJ2-5; perhaps D is TRBD1 or TRBD2 (6 bases each). The CDR3 length is 17 residues. From germline, CDR1 is SNHLY and CDR2 FYNNEI. V was clipped by 3 bases and J by 1 base, with 18 bases between them. The CDR3 coding sequence is TGTGCCAGCAGTGAGTTTATTTTGGGGGGCAGCCAAGAGACCCAGTACTTC. Residues: CASSEFILGGSQETQYF.

This clonotype was observed a single time. The rearrangement links TRBV19 to TRBJ2-5; D gene uncertain. This CDR3 is 14 amino acids long. Between the trimmed V and J ends, which lost 3 bases and 1 base, there was a span of 9 bases. CDR1 LNHDA and CDR2 SQIVND come from the germline V gene (reference sequence). CDR3 DNA: TGTGCCAGTAGTATCTCCCCCCGCCAAGAGACCCAGTACTTC. It encodes CASSISPRQETQYF.

This clonotype appeared once. The chain recombines TRBV4-2 with TRBJ1-4; D is ambiguous. Looked up from germline, CDR1 is LGHNA and CDR2 is YNFKEQ. The CDR3 runs to 16 residues. The V end lost 4 bases, the J end lost 0 bases, and 12 bases lay between the germline ends. CDR3 amino acids: CASSLVPTATNEKLFF. CDR3 coding DNA: TGTGCCAGCAGCCTAGTCCCAACAGCAACTAATGAAAAACTGTTTTTT.

J is TRBJ2-3 and V is TRBV20-1, with D possibly being TRBD2 (6 bases). The length of the CDR3 is 13 residues. Germline V CDR1 and CDR2: DFQATT, SNEGSKA (reference sequence). The CDR3 bases are TGCACTGCGGGGTTAGCGGGCACAGATACGCAGTATTTT. Translation: CTAGLAGTDTQYF.

The chain links TRBV20-1 to TRBJ2-7; the D is unclear. V lost 5 bases and J 2 bases, leaving 13 bases between the germline ends. The CDR3 has 13 amino acids. CDR1 DFQATT and CDR2 SNEGSKA come from the germline V gene (reference sequence). The CDR3 loop reads CSAQTAIPYEQYF. The CDR3 DNA reads TGCAGTGCTCAAACCGCCATCCCCTACGAGCAGTACTTC.

The V call is TRBV11-2, the J call TRBJ2-1; D is perhaps TRBD1 (6 bases). V shed 1 base and J shed 3 bases, with 16 bases lying between them. This CDR3 is 17 amino acids long. Germline CDR1 is SGHAT and CDR2 is FQNNGV. CDR3 nucleotides: TGTGCCAGCAGCTTAGCCGTAACAGGGTTACGCTACAATGAGCAGTTCTTC. This codes for CASSLAVTGLRYNEQFF.

The chain combines TRBV7-2 with TRBJ1-3; D remains ambiguous. V lost 7 bases and J lost 0, with 16 bases in between. Germline assignment: CDR1 SGHTA and CDR2 FQGNSA. The CDR3 contains 16 residues. The CDR3 protein is CASTRVPLSSGNTIYF. In DNA form, the CDR3 reads TGTGCCAGCACCCGAGTTCCGTTGAGCTCTGGAAACACCATATATTTT.

The chain links TRBV19 to TRBJ2-7; 9 bases align to TRBD1. Unmatched junction bases numbered 12, after V lost 3 bases and J lost 9 bases. The length of the CDR3 is 15 residues. Germline CDR1 reads LNHDA; CDR2 reads SQIVND (reference sequence). The CDR3, as DNA: TGTGCCAGTAGTATCAATCGGGGACAGGGTACGGTGCAGTACTTC. This codes for CASSINRGQGTVQYF.

Here the CDR3 DNA reads TGTGCCAGCAGCGTAAGCCCGACAGGGTACTATGGCTACACCTTC. Translated: CASSVSPTGYYGYTF. The chain recombines TRBV9 with TRBJ1-2; 7 nucleotides match TRBD1. Germline CDR1 SGDLS, CDR2 YYNGEE. V shed 1 base, J shed 3 bases, and the junction held 6 bases outside the gene matches. The CDR3 spans 15 residues.

This clonotype rates as medium-sized (0.01 to 0.1%). The V gene is TRBV7-3, the J gene TRBJ1-3; D remains ambiguous. With 5 bases removed from V and 3 bases from J, the gap between germline ends came to 5 bases. The CDR3 has 12 amino acids. Germline assignment: CDR1 SGHTA and CDR2 FQGTGA. DNA of the CDR3: TGTGCCAGCAGCCCTGATGGAAACACCATATATTTT. This translates into CASSPDGNTIYF.

Within the sample, this clonotype is medium-sized. The gene calls are TRBV6-2 or TRBV6-3 and TRBJ1-2; the D is unclear. CDR1 MNHEY and CDR2 SVGEGT come from the germline V gene. Deletions cut 7 bases from V and 0 bases from J, with 18 bases between. CDR3 length: 16 residues. The CDR3 DNA sequence: TGTGCCAGCACCGACGGGGTTGACGGAACTAACTATGGCTACACCTTC. This gives the protein CASTDGVDGTNYGYTF.

This clonotype was counted a few times. The CDR3 region is CASSPDMAGRGEKLFF. The CDR3 DNA reads as TGTGCCAGCAGCCCGGACATGGCAGGGAGAGGTGAAAAACTGTTTTTT. The gene calls are TRBV7-2 and TRBJ1-4; D might be TRBD1 (5 bases). V lost 5 bases and J 7 bases, leaving 20 bases between the germline ends. There are 16 residues in the CDR3. From germline, CDR1 is SGHTA and CDR2 FQGNSA.

This clonotype was detected a few times. CDR3 nucleotides: TGCGCCAGCAGCGCCTTTGGGAGCGGGGGCGAGAAGGCTTTCTTT. This sequence encodes CASSAFGSGGEKAFF. The V call is TRBV5-1, the J call TRBJ1-1, with a weak D call TRBD1 (6 bases). The V and J ends lost 4 bases and 11 bases respectively, with 24 bases between them. This CDR3 is 15 amino acids long. Germline-derived CDR1 and CDR2 are SGHRS and YFSETQ.

The chain joins TRBV7-8 to TRBJ2-2, with D perhaps matching TRBD1 or TRBD2 (6 bases each). Germline values: CDR1 SGHVS, CDR2 FQNEAQ. The ends were cut back, 0 bases at V and 6 bases at J, with 14 bases in the middle. The CDR3 contains 16 residues. The CDR3 here is CASSLARGQEAGELFF. The CDR3 coding sequence is TGTGCCAGCAGCTTAGCCCGGGGGCAAGAAGCCGGGGAGCTGTTTTTT.

This clonotype is medium-sized (0.01 to 0.1%) within its sample. The rearrangement joins TRBV6-5 to TRBJ1-2, with TRBD1 matching over 7 bases. Unmatched junction bases numbered 2, after V lost 2 bases and J lost 5 bases. There are 13 residues in the CDR3. The germline V gene has CDR1 MNHEY and CDR2 SVGAGI. The DNA of the CDR3 is TGTGCCAGCAGTTACGGACAGGAGTATGGCTACACCTTC. Amino acid sequence: CASSYGQEYGYTF.

The J gene is TRBJ2-7, the V gene TRBV11-3; possibly TRBD2 for D (7 bases). Trimming removed 0 bases at V and 5 bases at J, with 17 bases between. The germline V gene encodes CDR1 SGHNT and CDR2 YENEEA. This CDR3 has 16 amino acids. The CDR3 here is CASSLDGGGGVDEQYF. CDR3 nucleotides: TGTGCCAGCAGCTTAGATGGTGGGGGGGGCGTGGACGAGCAGTACTTC. The full variable domain, in which reference TRBV11-3 and TRBJ2-7 provide the parts outside the CDR3, is EAGVVQSPRYKIIEKKQPVAFWCNPISGHNTLYWYLQNLGQGPELLIRYENEEAVDDSQLPKDRFSAERLKGVDSTLKIQPAELGDSAVYLCASSLDGGGGVDEQYFGPGTRLTVT.

Within the sample, this clonotype is medium-sized (0.01 to 0.1%). The gene calls are TRBV6-1 and TRBJ1-2; TRBD1 might be the D (6 bases). Germline assignment: CDR1 MNHNS and CDR2 SASEGT. The CDR3 runs to 13 residues. The germline V and J ends were trimmed by 8 bases and 8 bases, with 18 bases remaining between them. CDR3 residues: CASSPDRLSGYTF. DNA for the CDR3: TGTGCCAGCTCCCCCGACAGGCTCAGCGGCTACACCTTC.

This CDR3 is CASRRQSMNTEAFF. CDR3 coding DNA: TGTGCCAGTAGAAGACAGTCCATGAACACTGAAGCTTTCTTT. The rearrangement uses TRBV19 and TRBJ1-1, with D possibly matching TRBD1 (5 bases). CDR3 length: 14 residues. V was pared by 6 bases and J by 0 bases, with 11 bases between. Per the germline V gene, CDR1 is LNHDA and CDR2 is SQIVND (reference sequence).

In its sample, this clonotype was seen a few times. V gene TRBV6-1 combines with J gene TRBJ1-1, with 8 bases matching TRBD1. This CDR3 contains 14 residues. CDR1 and CDR2 (germline): MNHNS, SASEGT. With 6 bases clipped from V and 2 bases from J, the junction kept 5 bases outside the gene matches. For the CDR3, the DNA is TGTGCCAGCAGGCCTGCAGGGGGCAACACTGAAGCTTTCTTT. As protein: CASRPAGGNTEAFF.

The J gene is TRBJ1-5, the V gene TRBV7-2, with 8 bases lining up with TRBD1. Trimming took 5 bases from V and 10 from J; bases not matched to a gene: 10. The V gene's germline CDR1 is SGHTA and CDR2 FQGNSA. There are 14 residues in the CDR3. The CDR3 DNA reads TGTGCCAGCAGCGCCGGACAGGGAGGAAAACCCCAGCATTTT. It translates to CASSAGQGGKPQHF. Filled out from reference TRBV7-2 and TRBJ1-5, the complete variable domain reads GAGVSQSPSNKVTEKGKDVELRCDPISGHTALYWYRQSLGQGLEFLIYFQGNSAPDKSGLPSDRFSAERTGGSVSTLTIQRTQQEDSAVYLCASSAGQGGKPQHFGDGTRLSIL.

Only a few counts were recorded for this clonotype. The gene calls are TRBV7-9 and TRBJ1-5, with unresolved D. CDR3 length equals 14 residues. V shed 4 bases and J shed 3 bases, with 10 bases lying between them. Looked up from germline, CDR1 is SEHNR and CDR2 is FQNEAQ (reference sequence). The CDR3 spells CASSSNKNNQPQHF. CDR3 bases: TGTGCCAGCAGCTCTAACAAAAACAATCAGCCCCAGCATTTT.